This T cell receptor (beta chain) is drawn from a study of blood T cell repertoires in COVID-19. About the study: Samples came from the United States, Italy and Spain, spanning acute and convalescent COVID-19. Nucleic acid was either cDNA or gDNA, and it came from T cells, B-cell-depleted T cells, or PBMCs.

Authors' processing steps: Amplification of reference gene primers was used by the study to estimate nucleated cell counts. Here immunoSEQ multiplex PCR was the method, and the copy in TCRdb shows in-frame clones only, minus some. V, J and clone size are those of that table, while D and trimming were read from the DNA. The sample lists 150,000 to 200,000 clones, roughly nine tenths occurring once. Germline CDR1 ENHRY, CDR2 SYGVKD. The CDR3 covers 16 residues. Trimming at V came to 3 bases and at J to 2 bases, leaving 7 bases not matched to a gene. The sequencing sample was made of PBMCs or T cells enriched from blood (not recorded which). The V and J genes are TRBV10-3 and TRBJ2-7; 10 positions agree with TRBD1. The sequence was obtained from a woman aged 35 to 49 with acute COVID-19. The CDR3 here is CAISDPGQGRTYEQYF. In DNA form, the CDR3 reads TGTGCCATCAGTGACCCGGGACAGGGGAGAACCTACGAGCAGTACTTC.